A selection of T cell receptor beta chains follows, all from one sample in a study of PD-L1 blockade in urothelial cancer. The assay was immunoSEQ multiplex PCR, and TCRdb's table has in-frame clones only and misses some. The top ten hold approximately 2.9% of the sample, which has just under 50,000 clones, 80% to 90% seen once. This material consisted of PBMCs, taken around atezolizumab (anti-PD-L1) treatment. These receptors all come from an older man with urothelial cancer. Each CDR3 is given with its conserved first and last residue. A D gene is named only where the DNA matches it firmly. Rows may omit the clone size; those that give it use once, few, many or a size class.

CDR3 protein	CDR3 DNA	J gene	V gene	D gene	clone size
CASSPVSVGGNQPQHF	TGTGCCAGCAGTCCGGTATCTGTGGGCGGCAATCAGCCCCAGCATTTT	TRBJ1-5	TRBV28	NA	once
CASSRTDTDTQYF	TGTGCCAGCAGCCGGACAGATACAGATACGCAGTATTTT	TRBJ2-3	TRBV11-1	NA	few
CASIFTSGVSYEQYF	TGCGCCAGCATTTTTACTAGCGGAGTCTCCTACGAGCAGTACTTC	TRBJ2-7	TRBV10-1	TRBD2	NA
CASSQDRAGTGATNEKLFF	TGCGCCAGCAGCCAAGATCGCGCGGGTACAGGGGCAACTAATGAAAAACTGTTTTTT	TRBJ1-4	TRBV4-1	TRBD1	NA
CASSTPGQGAIGYTF	TGTGCCAGCAGTACTCCGGGACAGGGGGCGATTGGCTACACCTTC	TRBJ1-2	TRBV2	TRBD1	NA
CASSSKQGAGYEQYF	TGTGCCAGCAGCTCGAAACAGGGGGCAGGCTACGAGCAGTACTTC	TRBJ2-7	TRBV5-4	TRBD1	NA
CASSLFEEGAEAFF	TGCGCCAGCAGCTTATTCGAGGAGGGTGCTGAAGCTTTCTTT	TRBJ1-1	TRBV5-1	NA	NA
CASSLIDAGYGYGYTF	TGTGCCAGCAGCCTAATCGACGCAGGGTACGGCTATGGCTACACCTTC	TRBJ1-2	TRBV5-6	NA	NA
CASSDKSQGAGQPQHF	TGTGCCAGCAGCGACAAGTCACAGGGGGCCGGGCAGCCCCAGCATTTT	TRBJ1-5	TRBV5-4	TRBD1	once
CAIRGPQGDEQYF	TGTGCCATCAGGGGACCTCAGGGGGACGAGCAGTACTTC	TRBJ2-7	TRBV10-3	TRBD1	NA
CASGTQPNTEAFF	TGTGCCAGTGGGACTCAGCCGAACACTGAAGCTTTCTTT	TRBJ1-1	TRBV6-1	NA	NA
CASTQGDYQETQYF	TGTGCCAGCACCCAAGGGGACTACCAAGAGACCCAGTACTTC	TRBJ2-5	TRBV11-2	NA	few
CAISESGDTTQHF	TGTGCCATCAGTGAGTCGGGAGACACGACCCAGCATTTT	TRBJ1-5	TRBV10-3	NA	NA
CASSIGTTHNQPQHF	TGTGCCAGTAGTATAGGGACAACCCATAATCAGCCCCAGCATTTT	TRBJ1-5	TRBV19	NA	NA
CASRPTGQAFFGTYEQYF	TGTGCCAGCAGGCCCACGGGACAGGCTTTTTTCGGGACCTACGAGCAGTACTTC	TRBJ2-7	TRBV2	TRBD1	few
CASSDPGSTIYF	TGTGCCAGCAGCGACCCGGGGAGCACCATATATTTT	TRBJ1-3	TRBV11-2	NA	NA
CASSSSGGSYNEQFF	TGTGCCAGCAGTTCTAGCGGGGGCTCCTACAATGAGCAGTTCTTC	TRBJ2-1	TRBV6-6	TRBD2	NA
CASSQETSGPYNEQFF	TGCGCCAGCAGCCAAGAGACTAGCGGACCATACAATGAGCAGTTCTTC	TRBJ2-1	TRBV4-1	TRBD2	few
CASSLDGTNQPQHF	TGTGCCAGCAGCTTGGATGGTACTAATCAGCCCCAGCATTTT	TRBJ1-5	TRBV5-5	NA	NA
CASSLAQRYEQYF	TGTGCCAGCAGCTTAGCACAGCGGTACGAGCAGTACTTC	TRBJ2-7	TRBV7-2	NA	NA
CASSNPVPSNEQFF	TGTGCCAGTAGTAACCCGGTTCCCTCCAATGAGCAGTTCTTC	TRBJ2-1	TRBV19	NA	few
CASSPTGLSGELFF	TGTGCCAGTAGTCCTACGGGACTTTCCGGGGAGCTGTTTTTT	TRBJ2-2	TRBV19	NA	NA
CASSIWEGRTEAFF	TGTGCCAGTAGTATATGGGAGGGTCGCACTGAAGCTTTCTTT	TRBJ1-1	TRBV19	NA	NA
CASSPTLNLGYTF	TGTGCCAGCAGCCCTACCCTGAATTTGGGCTACACCTTC	TRBJ1-2	TRBV14	NA	NA
CASSSRAAYEQYF	TGTGCCAGCAGTTCAAGAGCGGCCTACGAGCAGTACTTC	TRBJ2-7	TRBV2	NA	NA
CASGGLSNYGYTF	TGTGCCAGCGGAGGACTTTCTAACTATGGCTACACCTTC	TRBJ1-2	TRBV5-5	NA	NA
CASSYPTSGRGNEQFF	TGTGCCAGCAGTTACCCTACTAGCGGGAGGGGCAATGAGCAGTTCTTC	TRBJ2-1	TRBV6-6	TRBD2	NA
CASSLGRTSGDQETQYF	TGTGCCAGCAGCTTAGGGAGGACTAGCGGGGACCAAGAGACCCAGTACTTC	TRBJ2-5	TRBV7-9	TRBD2	NA
CSGVGGDKTEAFF	TGCAGCGGTGTTGGAGGGGATAAGACTGAAGCTTTCTTT	TRBJ1-1	TRBV29-1	NA	NA
CASSQEPTGEKLFF	TGCGCCAGCAGCCAAGAACCCACCGGGGAAAAACTGTTTTTT	TRBJ1-4	TRBV4-3	NA	NA
CASSLSVGAHSYTF	TGTGCCAGCAGCTTATCCGTGGGGGCCCACAGCTACACCTTC	TRBJ1-2	TRBV7-2	NA	few
CASSLDFWGQTYYGYTF	TGTGCCAGCAGCTTAGATTTTTGGGGACAGACTTACTATGGCTACACCTTC	TRBJ1-2	TRBV7-2	TRBD1	NA
CSVDPSGANVLTF	TGCAGCGTTGATCCCTCCGGGGCCAACGTCCTGACTTTC	TRBJ2-6	TRBV29-1	NA	NA
CAWSVGLASGEQFF	TGTGCCTGGAGTGTTGGGCTAGCGTCGGGTGAGCAGTTCTTC	TRBJ2-1	TRBV30	NA	NA
CASRRGQGLSEQYF	TGTGCCAGCAGAAGAGGACAGGGGCTCAGTGAGCAGTACTTC	TRBJ2-7	TRBV6-5	TRBD1	NA
CASTSGGFYTGELFF	TGTGCCAGCACTAGCGGGGGGTTTTACACCGGGGAGCTGTTTTTT	TRBJ2-2	TRBV7-2	TRBD2	NA
CASSLLTGDTEAFF	TGCGCCAGCAGCTTGTTGACCGGGGACACTGAAGCTTTCTTT	TRBJ1-1	TRBV5-1	NA	NA
CASASGAYNEQFF	TGCGCCAGCGCTAGCGGAGCCTACAATGAGCAGTTCTTC	TRBJ2-1	TRBV5-1	TRBD2	NA
CASSIRDRGPYGYTF	TGTGCCAGTAGTATCCGTGACAGGGGGCCCTATGGCTACACCTTC	TRBJ1-2	TRBV19	TRBD1	few
CASSLDTNYGYTF	TGTGCCAGCAGCCTCGACACTAACTATGGCTACACCTTC	TRBJ1-2	TRBV7-3	NA	NA
CASSRGAGGPSYNEQFF	TGTGCCAGCAGCAGGGGGGCGGGAGGGCCCTCCTACAATGAGCAGTTCTTC	TRBJ2-1	TRBV7-3	TRBD2	NA
CAWLGVTDTQYF	TGTGCCTGGTTGGGAGTCACAGATACGCAGTATTTT	TRBJ2-3	TRBV30	NA	NA
CASSTWTESEAFF	TGTGCCAGCAGTACCTGGACAGAAAGTGAAGCTTTCTTT	TRBJ1-1	TRBV27	NA	NA
CASSVGLLDGGETQYF	TGTGCCAGCAGCGTAGGGCTTCTAGATGGAGGGGAGACCCAGTACTTC	TRBJ2-5	TRBV9	NA	NA
CAWNAGYREQFF	TGTGCCTGGAATGCAGGTTATCGGGAGCAGTTCTTC	TRBJ2-1	TRBV30	NA	NA
CASSRWQGSDTQYF	TGCGCCAGCAGCAGGTGGCAGGGGTCAGATACGCAGTATTTT	TRBJ2-3	TRBV5-1	NA	NA
CASSWNRDIDSYEQYF	TGCGCCAGCAGCTGGAACCGGGACATTGACTCCTACGAGCAGTACTTC	TRBJ2-7	TRBV5-1	NA	NA
CASSSQSGSAQPQHF	TGTGCCAGCAGCTCCCAGTCAGGGTCGGCTCAGCCCCAGCATTTT	TRBJ1-5	TRBV5-5	NA	NA
CASSFRQTAANTGELFF	TGTGCCAGCAGCTTCCGGCAGACAGCCGCGAACACCGGGGAGCTGTTTTTT	TRBJ2-2	TRBV13	NA	once
CASSLEGLRNTEAFF	TGCGCCAGCAGCTTGGAGGGACTCAGGAACACTGAAGCTTTCTTT	TRBJ1-1	TRBV5-1	NA	once
CASSPRTYQFF	TGTGCCAGCAGCCCTCGGACTTACCAGTTCTTC	TRBJ2-1	TRBV7-2	NA	NA
CASSASGGPNTGELFF	TGTGCCAGCAGCGCTAGCGGGGGCCCCAACACCGGGGAGCTGTTTTTT	TRBJ2-2	TRBV9	TRBD2	NA
CASGASGGPADTQYF	TGTGCCTCGGGGGCTAGCGGGGGGCCAGCAGATACGCAGTATTTT	TRBJ2-3	TRBV30	TRBD2	NA
CASSQDREQTQYF	TGCGCCAGCAGCCAGGACAGGGAGCAGACCCAGTACTTC	TRBJ2-5	TRBV5-1	TRBD1	NA
CASSLAGRGGGQYF	TGCGCCAGCAGCTTGGCCGGCAGGGGAGGGGGGCAGTACTTC	TRBJ2-7	TRBV5-1	NA	NA
CASSAGQVDEKLFF	TGTGCCAGCAGCGCCGGACAGGTTGATGAAAAACTGTTTTTT	TRBJ1-4	TRBV9	TRBD1	NA
CSAVRLGTMNEQFF	TGCAGCGCCGTAAGACTAGGGACTATGAATGAGCAGTTCTTC	TRBJ2-1	TRBV29-1	TRBD2	once
CASSQDWDRATTEAFF	TGCGCCAGCAGCCAAGATTGGGACAGGGCGACCACTGAAGCTTTCTTT	TRBJ1-1	TRBV4-1	TRBD1	few
CASSGGQGRSYTF	TGTGCCAGCAGCGGAGGACAGGGGAGGAGCTACACCTTC	TRBJ1-2	TRBV5-8	TRBD1	NA
CASSLPARGYTF	TGTGCCAGCAGTTTACCAGCGCGGGGCTACACCTTC	TRBJ1-2	TRBV28	NA	NA